This entry lists 10 T cell receptor beta chains sequenced from one sample in a study of cytomegalovirus exposure and HLA in healthy donors (dated by TCRdb to 2017 to 2019). Receptor libraries were prepared by the immunoSEQ multiplex PCR assay. The multiplex PCR relied on a mix of 60 forward primers for TCR Vbeta segments and 13 reverse primers for TCR Jbeta segments. TCRdb limited this immuneACCESS table to in-frame rearrangements with V and J called. A share of clones is missing; checked studies link under half to unresolved V genes, and the rest is unexplained. Within this sample are more than 95,000 clones, with approximately 69% of them counted one time only. Jointly, the top ten make up roughly 11% of the sample. The sample comprised PBMCs. These receptors all come from a woman in her fifties or sixties in good health and CMV-seropositive.

The CDR3 sequence is CASSPTGLSGDEQFF. DNA for the CDR3: TGTGCCAGCTCACCGACCGGACTCTCCGGGGATGAGCAGTTCTTC. The chain is built from TRBV18 and TRBJ2-1, with D perhaps matching TRBD2 (5 bases). Trimming removed 3 bases from V and 8 bases from J, with 17 bases in between. Per the germline V gene, CDR1 is KGHSH and CDR2 is LQKENI. The CDR3 covers 15 residues.

The table lists this clone with a few counts. This rearrangement joins TRBV4-2 to TRBJ1-4, with 8 bases fitting TRBD1. Germline V gives CDR1 LGHNA, CDR2 YNFKEQ. This CDR3 region has 15 residues. The V and J ends lost 0 bases and 8 bases, in that order; junction bases with no gene match: 5. CDR3 in DNA: TGTGCCAGCAGCCAAGATTGGCAGGGGGCGGAAAAACTGTTTTTT. This sequence encodes CASSQDWQGAEKLFF.

The sample holds one count of this clone. J is TRBJ2-6 and V is TRBV19, with 9 bases matching TRBD2. J gave up 4 bases and V 8 bases, and 9 bases lay outside the gene matches. The CDR3 is 16 amino acids. Germline V gene data show CDR1 as LNHDA and CDR2 as SQIVND (reference sequence). CDR3 DNA sequence: TGTGCCAGTCAGATAGCGGGAGCGTCCGGGGCCAACGTCCTGACTTTC. Translating gives CASQIAGASGANVLTF.

The chain recombines TRBV7-2 with TRBJ2-7; the match to TRBD2 covers 7 bases. Germline CDR1 SGHTA, CDR2 FQGNSA. The length of the CDR3 is 16 residues. V shed 0 bases, J shed 1 base, and the junction held 6 bases outside the gene matches. CDR3: CASSLASLASSYEQYF. Written as DNA, the CDR3 is TGTGCCAGCAGCTTAGCGTCACTAGCGTCTTCCTACGAGCAGTACTTC. Using reference TRBV7-2 and TRBJ2-7 for the parts outside the CDR3, the full variable domain is GAGVSQSPSNKVTEKGKDVELRCDPISGHTALYWYRQSLGQGLEFLIYFQGNSAPDKSGLPSDRFSAERTGGSVSTLTIQRTQQEDSAVYLCASSLASLASSYEQYFGPGTRLTVT.

This clone was counted a single time. The chain recombines TRBV5-1 with TRBJ2-1, with 9 bases that match TRBD2. This CDR3 contains 19 residues. Germline CDR1 is SGHRS and CDR2 is YFSETQ. V lost 3 bases to trimming and J lost 7 bases; unmatched junction nucleotides: 20. For the CDR3, the DNA is TGCGCCAGCAGCTCTGGGAGCGGGAGGCCGCTTTTCTCGTTTAATGAGCAGTTCTTC. Protein sequence: CASSSGSGRPLFSFNEQFF. The full variable domain, rest sourced from reference TRBV5-1 and TRBJ2-1, is KAGVTQTPRYLIKTRGQQVTLSCSPISGHRSVSWYQQTPGQGLQFLFEYFSETQRNKGNFPGRFSGRQFSNSRSEMNVSTLELGDSALYLCASSSGSGRPLFSFNEQFFGPGTRLTVL.

This clone was observed a few times. The rearrangement uses TRBV9 and TRBJ2-5; a possible D gene is TRBD1 (6 bases). CDR1 and CDR2 from the germline V gene are SGDLS and YYNGEE. This CDR3 is built from 15 residues. V was clipped by 2 bases and J by 5 bases, with 16 bases between them. The CDR3 here is CASSVTSGGLETQYF. CDR3 in DNA: TGTGCCAGCAGCGTCACCAGTGGGGGCTTGGAGACCCAGTACTTC.

Only a few counts were recorded for this clone. The rearrangement joins TRBV7-2 to TRBJ2-5; possible D gene TRBD1, 6 bases. This CDR3 is 13 amino acids long. V lost 4 bases to trimming and J lost 2 bases, with 8 bases between them. Germline CDR1 SGHTA, CDR2 FQGNSA. CDR3 in amino acids: CASSYRVQETQYF. For the CDR3, the DNA is TGTGCCAGCAGCTACAGGGTTCAAGAGACCCAGTACTTC. Using reference TRBV7-2 and TRBJ2-5 for the parts outside the CDR3, the full variable domain is GAGVSQSPSNKVTEKGKDVELRCDPISGHTALYWYRQSLGQGLEFLIYFQGNSAPDKSGLPSDRFSAERTGGSVSTLTIQRTQQEDSAVYLCASSYRVQETQYFGPGTRLLVL.

V is TRBV9 and J is TRBJ2-3, with 15 bases lining up with TRBD2. CDR3 length equals 19 residues. With V trimmed by 0 bases and J by 0 bases, 5 bases remained unmatched. Germline V gives CDR1 SGDLS, CDR2 YYNGEE. The CDR3 DNA reads as TGTGCCAGCAGCGTAGGGGGACTAGCGGGAGGAGTTAGCACAGATACGCAGTATTTT. Translation gives CASSVGGLAGGVSTDTQYF.

The rearrangement links TRBV5-4 to TRBJ2-5; 7 bases map to TRBD1. The germline V gene encodes CDR1 SGHNT and CDR2 YYREEE (reference sequence). The CDR3 consists of 16 residues. Trimming at V came to 4 bases and at J to 2 bases, leaving 11 bases not matched to a gene. CDR3 residues: CASSRPGGVGQETQYF. The CDR3 DNA reads TGTGCCAGCAGCCGACCAGGGGGAGTGGGACAAGAGACCCAGTACTTC.

The chain recombines TRBV7-2 with TRBJ2-5; D is ambiguous. The DNA matches TRBJ2-7 better at its end, which makes the J call doubtful. This CDR3 is built from 11 residues. CDR1 and CDR2 from the germline V gene are SGHTA and FQGNSA. CDR3 DNA: TGTGCCAGCAGCTTAATCTACGAGCAGTACTTC. It translates to CASSLIYEQYF.